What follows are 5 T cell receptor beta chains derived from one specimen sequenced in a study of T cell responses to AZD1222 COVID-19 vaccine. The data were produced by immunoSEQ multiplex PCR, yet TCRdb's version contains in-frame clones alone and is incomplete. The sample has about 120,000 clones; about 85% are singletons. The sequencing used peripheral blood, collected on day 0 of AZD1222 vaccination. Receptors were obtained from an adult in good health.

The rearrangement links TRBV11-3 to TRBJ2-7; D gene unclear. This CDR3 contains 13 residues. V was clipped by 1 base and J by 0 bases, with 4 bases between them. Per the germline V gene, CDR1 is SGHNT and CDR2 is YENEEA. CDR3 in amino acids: CASSLGFSYEQYF. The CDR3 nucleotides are TGTGCCAGCAGCTTAGGTTTCTCCTACGAGCAGTACTTC.

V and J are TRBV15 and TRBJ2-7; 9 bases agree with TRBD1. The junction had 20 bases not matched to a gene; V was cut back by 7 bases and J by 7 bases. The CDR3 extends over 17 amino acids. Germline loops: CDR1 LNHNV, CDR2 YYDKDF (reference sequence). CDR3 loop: CATNSGQGSSSIQEQYF. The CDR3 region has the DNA TGTGCCACCAACTCGGGACAGGGAAGCAGTAGCATACAGGAGCAGTACTTC. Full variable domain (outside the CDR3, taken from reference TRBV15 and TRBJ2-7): DAMVIQNPRYQVTQFGKPVTLSCSQTLNHNVMYWYQQKSSQAPKLLFHYYDKDFNNEADTPDNFQSRRPNTSFCFLDIRSPGLGDTAMYLCATNSGQGSSSIQEQYFGPGTRLTVT.

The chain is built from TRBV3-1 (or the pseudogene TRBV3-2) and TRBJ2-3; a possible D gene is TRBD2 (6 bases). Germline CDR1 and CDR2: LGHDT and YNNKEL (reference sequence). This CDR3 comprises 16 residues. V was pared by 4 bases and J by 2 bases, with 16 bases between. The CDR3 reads CASSRRRDSATDTQYF. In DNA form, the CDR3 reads TGTGCCAGCAGCCGAAGACGGGACTCCGCCACAGATACGCAGTATTTT.

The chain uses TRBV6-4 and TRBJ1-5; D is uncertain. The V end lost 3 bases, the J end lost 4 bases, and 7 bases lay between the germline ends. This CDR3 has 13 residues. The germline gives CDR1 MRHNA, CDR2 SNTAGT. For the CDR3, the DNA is TGTGCCAGCAGTGAATCCGGGAATCAGCCCCAGCATTTT. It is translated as CASSESGNQPQHF.

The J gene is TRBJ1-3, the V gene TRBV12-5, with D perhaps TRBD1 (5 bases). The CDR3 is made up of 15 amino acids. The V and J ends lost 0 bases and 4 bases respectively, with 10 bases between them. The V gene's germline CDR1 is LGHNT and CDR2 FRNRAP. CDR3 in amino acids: CASGLVTPGGNTIYF. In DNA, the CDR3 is TGTGCTAGTGGTTTGGTGACACCAGGGGGAAACACCATATATTTT. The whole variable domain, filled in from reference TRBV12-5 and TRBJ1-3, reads DARVTQTPRHKVTEMGQEVTMRCQPILGHNTVFWYRQTMMQGLELLAYFRNRAPLDDSGMPKDRFSAEMPDATLATLKIQPSEPRDSAVYFCASGLVTPGGNTIYFGEGSWLTVV.